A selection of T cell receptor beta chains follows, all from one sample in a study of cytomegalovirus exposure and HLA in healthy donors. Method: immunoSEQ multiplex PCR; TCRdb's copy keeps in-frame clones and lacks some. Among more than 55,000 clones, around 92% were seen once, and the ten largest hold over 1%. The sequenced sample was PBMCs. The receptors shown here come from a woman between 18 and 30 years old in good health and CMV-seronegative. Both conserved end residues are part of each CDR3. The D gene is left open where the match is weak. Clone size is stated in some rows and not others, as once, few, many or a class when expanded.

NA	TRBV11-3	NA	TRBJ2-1	TGTGCCAGCAGCTTAGAGCGGTACAATGAGCAGTTCTTC	CASSLERYNEQFF
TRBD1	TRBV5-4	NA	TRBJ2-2	TGTGCCAGCAGCTCGAAGATTCGGACAGGGGCCGGGGAGCTGTTTTTT	CASSSKIRTGAGELFF
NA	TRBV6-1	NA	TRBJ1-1	TGTGCCAGCAGGTTGGGGGCCCCTGAAGCTTTCTTT	CASRLGAPEAFF
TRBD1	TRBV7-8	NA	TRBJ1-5	TGTGCCAGCAGCCAATACGGGACAGGGAATATTCAGCCCCAGCATTTT	CASSQYGTGNIQPQHF
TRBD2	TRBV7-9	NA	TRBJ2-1	TGTGCCAGCAACCGGGGGGAGCGGGAGGGCCGTGAGCAGTTCTTC	CASNRGEREGREQFF
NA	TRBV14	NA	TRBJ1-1	TGTGCCAGCAGCCAATTGTCATGGCCTGAAGCTTTCTTT	CASSQLSWPEAFF
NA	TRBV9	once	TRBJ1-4	TGTGCCAGCAGCCCTTACACCACTGGGAGTGAAAAACTGTTTTTT	CASSPYTTGSEKLFF
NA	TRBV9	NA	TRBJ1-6	TGTGCCAGCAGCCAGACAGCCGTCGCACCCCTCCACTTT	CASSQTAVAPLHF
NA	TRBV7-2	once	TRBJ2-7	TGTGCCAGCAGCCCAGGACGGGACAACGAGCAGTACTTC	CASSPGRDNEQYF
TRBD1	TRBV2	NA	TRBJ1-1	TGTGCCAGCAGTGAACAGGGGGACACTGAAGCTTTCTTT	CASSEQGDTEAFF
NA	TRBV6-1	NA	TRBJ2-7	TGTGCCAGCAGTGAAGCCGGCCAGAGCGTGCAGTACTTC	CASSEAGQSVQYF
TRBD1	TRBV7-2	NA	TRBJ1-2	TGTGCCAGCAGCACAGGACAGGGGTCTGGCTACACCTTC	CASSTGQGSGYTF
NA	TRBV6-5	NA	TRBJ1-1	TGTGCCAGCAGTTACGTTTCAGAGGACACTGAAGCTTTCTTT	CASSYVSEDTEAFF
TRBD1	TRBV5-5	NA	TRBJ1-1	TGTGCCAGCAGCACCAGACAGGGGTTAAACACTGAAGCTTTCTTT	CASSTRQGLNTEAFF
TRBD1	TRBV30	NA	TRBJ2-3	TGTGCCTGGGGGACAGGGGGAACAGATACGCAGTATTTT	CAWGTGGTDTQYF
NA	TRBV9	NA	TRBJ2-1	TGTGCCAGCAGCGTAGTACTAGGGGCGGGGTCGAGATCCTACAATGAGCAGTTCTTC	CASSVVLGAGSRSYNEQFF